Shown below are 30 T cell receptor beta chains from a single sample sequenced in a study of blood T cells in healthy people across ages. Sample-barcoded 5' priming and a J-beta primer mix drove a second PCR of roughly 7 to 11 cycles. Each CDR3 protein gets one entry after TCRdb re-called the 5' RACE reads with MiXCR. The repertoire holds about 800,000 distinct CDR3 sequences, with around 50% as singletons. Sequencing input: blood. The receptors were gathered from a man older than 75 in good health.

V and J are TRBV12-3 or TRBV12-4 and TRBJ1-3; D gene ambiguous. CDR3 length: 14 residues. Trimming removed 6 bases at V and 2 bases at J, with 11 bases between. CDR3 protein: CASSWDLTGNTIYF. The CDR3 region has the DNA TGTGCCAGCAGCTGGGATCTTACTGGAAACACCATATATTTT.

The chain carries TRBV9 and TRBJ2-1; D is undetermined. With the DNA end fitting TRBJ2-7 better, the J assignment may be wrong. This CDR3 has 16 amino acids. From germline, CDR1 is SGDLS and CDR2 YYNGEE. As DNA, the CDR3 is TGTGCCAGCAGCGCCCGTTCGGATGGGCTCTACAATGAGCAGTACTTC. Protein sequence: CASSARSDGLYNEQYF.

This clonotype was seen ten or more times. The V and J genes are TRBV5-1 and TRBJ2-1; 13 nucleotides align to TRBD2. V dropped 1 base and J dropped 2; count of bases not matched to a gene: 6. In germline, CDR1 is SGHRS, CDR2 YFSETQ. This CDR3 has 18 residues. CDR3 loop: CASSLLLAGGITYNEQFF. The DNA of the CDR3 is TGCGCCAGCAGCTTGTTACTAGCGGGAGGGATTACCTACAATGAGCAGTTCTTC.

This clonotype was observed once. This chain uses TRBV28 with TRBJ1-1, with a possible D match to TRBD1 (5 bases). Germline CDR1 reads MDHEN; CDR2 reads SYDVKM. With 5 bases removed from V and 4 bases from J, the gap between germline ends came to 14 bases. The CDR3 is made up of 14 amino acids. CDR3: CASSPSRVGTEAFF. The CDR3, as DNA: TGTGCCAGCAGTCCGAGCAGGGTGGGCACTGAAGCTTTCTTT.

The rearrangement links TRBV6-2 or TRBV6-3 to TRBJ1-6, with 8 bases lining up with TRBD1. The CDR3 runs 15 residues. CDR1 and CDR2 (germline): MNHEY, SVGEGT. Trimming removed 5 bases from V and 9 bases from J; junction bases left unmatched: 9. The CDR3 loop is CASSRSGQGGSPLHF. The CDR3 DNA sequence: TGTGCCAGCAGTCGGTCTGGACAGGGTGGTTCACCCCTCCACTTT.

This clonotype was recorded a few times. The chain employs TRBV28 and TRBJ2-1, with 8 bases that match TRBD2. The CDR3 has 15 amino acids. With 5 bases clipped from V and 3 bases from J, the junction kept 6 bases outside the gene matches. Germline V lookup: CDR1 MDHEN, CDR2 SYDVKM. The CDR3 loop is CASSRSGTFYNEQFF. In DNA, the CDR3 is TGTGCCAGCAGTCGTAGCGGGACTTTCTACAATGAGCAGTTCTTC.

V usage is TRBV5-1 and J usage is TRBJ1-1; 9 nucleotides agree with TRBD1. The CDR3 is 14 residues long. J lost 10 bases, V lost 3 bases, and 10 bases had no gene match. Germline V gene lookup returns CDR1 SGHRS and CDR2 YFSETQ. The CDR3 sequence: CASSSEGTGSRAFF. The DNA for the CDR3 is TGCGCCAGCAGCTCGGAGGGGACAGGGTCCCGAGCTTTCTTT.

The gene calls are TRBV7-9 and TRBJ2-6, with D possibly TRBD1 on 6 matching bases. V was pared by 5 bases and J by 2 bases, with 13 bases between. The V gene's germline CDR1 is SEHNR and CDR2 FQNEAQ (reference sequence). This CDR3 comprises 16 residues. CDR3 coding DNA: TGTGCCAGCAGCCAAGACAGGACAGCTGGGGCCAACGTCCTGACTTTC. It codes for CASSQDRTAGANVLTF. The full variable domain, with the rest looked up from reference TRBV7-9 and TRBJ2-6, is DTGVSQNPRHKITKRGQNVTFRCDPISEHNRLYWYRQTLGQGPEFLTYFQNEAQLEKSRLLSDRFSAERPKGSFSTLEIQRTEQGDSAMYLCASSQDRTAGANVLTFGAGSRLTVL.

The sample holds a few counts of this clonotype. V usage is TRBV20-1 and J usage is TRBJ2-3; 8 nucleotides agree with TRBD2. This CDR3 has 14 amino acids. After removal of 5 bases from V and 6 bases from J, the junction contained 10 bases not matched to a gene. Germline V gives CDR1 DFQATT, CDR2 SNEGSKA (reference sequence). The CDR3 region is CSAPGNREGDTQYF. The CDR3 DNA reads TGCAGTGCTCCTGGCAATCGGGAGGGGGATACGCAGTATTTT.

To note about this clonotype: A much larger clone differs from this one at a single base, so this may be a read error. This chain's CDR3 is CASSVPRQTHNEQFF. The CDR3 DNA reads as TGTGCCAGCAGCGTCCCGAGACAGACCCACAATGAGCAGTTCTTC. V gene TRBV9 combines with J gene TRBJ2-1; TRBD1 might be the D (5 bases). V lost 2 bases to trimming and J lost 5 bases, with 14 bases between them. The CDR3 has 15 residues. Germline loops: CDR1 SGDLS, CDR2 YYNGEE.

The genes are TRBV9 and TRBJ2-5, with 9 bases aligning to TRBD2. This CDR3 has 15 residues. V gave up 0 bases and J gave up 4 bases; unmatched junction bases: 4. Germline lookup yields CDR1 SGDLS and CDR2 YYNGEE. The CDR3 here is CASSVGASGIETQYF. CDR3 DNA sequence: TGTGCCAGCAGCGTAGGGGCTAGCGGGATAGAGACCCAGTACTTC. The whole variable domain, filled in from reference TRBV9 and TRBJ2-5, reads DSGVTQTPKHLITATGQRVTLRCSPRSGDLSVYWYQQSLDQGLQFLIQYYNGEERAKGNILERFSAQQFPDLHSELNLSSLELGDSALYFCASSVGASGIETQYFGPGTRLLVL.

This chain joins TRBV18 and TRBJ2-5, with 8 bases lining up with TRBD1. The CDR3 has 16 residues. Germline loops: CDR1 KGHSH, CDR2 LQKENI. Trimming removed 3 bases from V and 0 bases from J; junction bases left unmatched: 6. Here the CDR3 reads CASSPPNRGYQETQYF. The CDR3 DNA reads TGTGCCAGCTCACCGCCTAACAGGGGGTACCAAGAGACCCAGTACTTC.

The chain uses TRBV19 and TRBJ2-7, with D perhaps given as TRBD1 or TRBD2 (5 bases each). V was shortened by 9 bases and J by 1 base, with 16 bases between the two germline ends. The CDR3 spans 14 residues. Germline CDR1 reads LNHDA; CDR2 reads SQIVND (reference sequence). Written as DNA, the CDR3 is TGTGCCAGCCGCCAGGAGGCAGGGTCCTACGAGCAGTACTTC. Translation: CASRQEAGSYEQYF.

This chain links TRBV7-9 with TRBJ1-2; D gene ambiguous. The CDR3 is made up of 14 amino acids. V dropped 1 base and J dropped 4 bases, with 10 bases sitting between them. Per germline, CDR1 SEHNR and CDR2 FQNEAQ (reference sequence). The CDR3 region is CASSLEVRSYGYTF. CDR3 nucleotides: TGTGCCAGCAGCTTAGAGGTCAGATCCTATGGCTACACCTTC.

This clonotype was seen ten or more times. The junction and the germline gene differ at one end; a read error may be behind it. The chain is built from TRBV5-1 and TRBJ2-5; 7 positions agree with TRBD1. Germline CDR1 is SGHRS and CDR2 is YFSETQ. CDR3 length: 14 residues. Here the CDR3 reads CASSLRQGQETQYF. DNA of the CDR3: TGTGCCAGCAGCCTAAGACAGGGCCAAGAGACCCAGTACTTC.

Comment on this clonotype: The junction does not match germline at one end; this may be a read error. V and J are TRBV4-3 and TRBJ1-2; no firm D call. The CDR3 runs to 20 residues. Germline CDR1 and CDR2: LGHNA and YSLEER. Here the CDR3 DNA reads TGCGCCAGCAGTCAAGATCACGCTGCGCAGGAGGACTTATCGGTCTATGGCTACACCTTC. It translates to CASSQDHAAQEDLSVYGYTF.

The V and J genes are TRBV12-3 or TRBV12-4 and TRBJ2-3; weak D call: TRBD2 (6 bases). Trimming pared 4 bases from V and 0 bases from J, leaving 14 bases between. This CDR3 has 16 amino acids. CDR3 coding DNA: TGTGCCAGCAGTTACCCATGGCGGGGTAGCACAGATACGCAGTATTTT. The encoded protein is CASSYPWRGSTDTQYF.

The V and J genes are TRBV5-1 and TRBJ2-1; TRBD2 matches at 11 bases. The CDR3 sequence is 17 residues long. Germline values: CDR1 SGHRS, CDR2 YFSETQ. V dropped 3 bases and J dropped 3; count of bases not matched to a gene: 8. The CDR3 sequence is CASSYTGLAGVYNEQFF. The CDR3 DNA follows: TGCGCCAGCAGCTACACCGGACTAGCGGGCGTCTACAATGAGCAGTTCTTC.

This clonotype was recorded a few times. The V and J genes are TRBV14 and TRBJ2-3; D unresolved. This CDR3 comprises 15 residues. V lost 0 bases to trimming and J lost 3 bases, with 10 bases between them. Germline CDR1 and CDR2: SGHDN and FVKESK. The chain's CDR3 is CASSQDTRSTDTQYF. In nucleotides, the CDR3 is TGTGCCAGCAGCCAAGATACTCGTTCGACAGATACGCAGTATTTT.

This clonotype was seen more than once but under ten times. J is TRBJ2-7 and V is TRBV29-1; D may be TRBD2 (6 bases). CDR3 length: 12 residues. V shed 7 bases and J shed 2 bases, with 12 bases lying between them. Germline values: CDR1 SQVTM, CDR2 ANQGSEA. The DNA for the CDR3 is TGCAGCGGCGGGACGGATCCCTACGAGCAGTACTTC. Translation: CSGGTDPYEQYF.

This clonotype was picked up one time. The V call is TRBV6-2 or TRBV6-3, the J call TRBJ2-6; D is perhaps TRBD1 or TRBD2 (5 bases each). Per the germline V gene, CDR1 is MNHEY and CDR2 is SVGEGT. Trimming left V 6 bases short and J 0 bases short, with 15 bases between. The CDR3 contains 17 residues. This CDR3 reads CASSVHQGDSGANVLTF. CDR3 DNA: TGTGCCAGCAGCGTCCACCAGGGAGACTCTGGGGCCAACGTCCTGACTTTC.

This chain joins TRBV9 and TRBJ1-1; TRBD1 agrees at 7 bases. This CDR3 region has 15 residues. CDR1 and CDR2 from the germline V gene are SGDLS and YYNGEE. After removal of 0 bases from V and 4 bases from J, the junction contained 6 bases not matched to a gene. CDR3 bases: TGTGCCAGCAGCGTAGATTGGTCAGGGGGCACTGAAGCTTTCTTT. Residues: CASSVDWSGGTEAFF.

This clonotype has just one count. The V gene is TRBV3-1, the J gene TRBJ2-1; 8 positions match TRBD2. Germline CDR1 is LGHDT and CDR2 is YNNKEL (reference sequence). V lost 3 bases and J lost 10; bases outside the gene matches: 14. The CDR3 covers 16 residues. In nucleotides, the CDR3 is TGTGCCAGCAGCCAGGGGCCGGGACTAGAGACACCCGAGCAGTTCTTC. Translating gives CASSQGPGLETPEQFF.

On this clonotype: Possible read error: a much larger clone is one base away. The V and J genes are TRBV5-1 and TRBJ2-4; maybe TRBD1 (6 bases). Germline CDR1 reads SGHRS; CDR2 reads YFSETQ. The V end lost 4 bases, the J end lost 13 bases, and 21 bases lay between the germline ends. This CDR3 region has 14 residues. CDR3 sequence: CASSLRTDKSEQYF. In DNA form, the CDR3 reads TGCGCCAGCAGCCTACGGACAGATAAATCGGAGCAGTACTTC.

The V gene is TRBV4-2, the J gene TRBJ1-2; 12 nucleotides agree with TRBD1. The CDR3 has 17 amino acids. The germline V gene has CDR1 LGHNA and CDR2 YNFKEQ. V gave up 1 base and J gave up 4 bases; unmatched junction bases: 7. In DNA, the CDR3 is TGTGCCAGCAGCCAAGCTGGGGGACAGGGGGCAATCTATGGCTACACCTTC. Residues: CASSQAGGQGAIYGYTF.

This clonotype has a handful of counts. The chain employs TRBV6-1 and TRBJ2-1; 10 bases are shared with TRBD2. V trimming: 6 bases; J trimming: 4 bases; junction bases outside the gene matches: 6. Germline-derived CDR1 and CDR2 are MNHNS and SASEGT. This CDR3 region has 15 residues. The CDR3 DNA follows: TGTGCCAGCAGCCGGACTAGCGGACTTTACAATGAGCAGTTCTTC. Translation gives CASSRTSGLYNEQFF.

V usage is TRBV7-2 and J usage is TRBJ2-1; unclear D gene. Germline V lookup: CDR1 SGHTA, CDR2 FQGNSA. The length of the CDR3 is 12 residues. The germline V and J ends were trimmed by 7 bases and 7 bases, with 11 bases remaining between them. CDR3 loop: CASNIILNEQFF. In DNA, the CDR3 is TGTGCCAGCAATATTATACTGAATGAGCAGTTCTTC.

V gene TRBV11-2 combines with J gene TRBJ2-4; D might be TRBD1 or TRBD2, each matching 5 bases. The J call is uncertain, as TRBJ2-5 better fits the DNA end. CDR1 and CDR2 (germline): SGHAT, FQNNGV. The CDR3 has 14 amino acids. The CDR3 nucleotides are TGTGCCAGCAGTAGAGGGTCAGGGTACGAGACCCAGTACTTC. Protein product: CASSRGSGYETQYF.

This chain links TRBV7-2 with TRBJ2-1; no reliable D call. The CDR3 is 14 amino acids. Trimming took off 2 bases at V and 2 bases at J, with 7 bases between the two ends. CDR1 is SGHTA and CDR2 is FQGNSA in the germline V gene. The CDR3 nucleotides read TGTGCCAGCAGCTTACTGGGTACCTACAATGAGCAGTTCTTC. Translation gives CASSLLGTYNEQFF.

As DNA, the CDR3 is TGTGCCAGCAGTTTAAACAGGGGGAGAGATTCACCCCTCCACTTT. Translation gives CASSLNRGRDSPLHF. The chain uses TRBV6-5 and TRBJ1-6; TRBD1 matches at 8 bases. This CDR3 has 15 residues. The V gene end was trimmed by 4 bases and the J gene end by 8 bases; junction bases not matched to a gene: 7. Germline CDR1 and CDR2: MNHEY and SVGAGI.